The clone carrying this T cell receptor beta chain showed up just a few times. The data derive from a study of OX40 agonist ivuxolimab in advanced cancers. The wider study: Patients received ivuxolimab, an intravenous treatment, every 2 weeks at 0.01 to 10 mg/kg. Head and neck, renal cell, melanoma or hepatocellular carcinoma were the cancers that dose-escalation patients had.

This CDR3 comprises 11 residues. With 5 bases removed from V and 5 bases from J, the gap between germline ends came to 10 bases. Germline loops: CDR1 DFQATT, CDR2 SNEGSKA (reference sequence). Generated by immunoSEQ multiplex PCR, the TCRdb table keeps only in-frame clones and is missing some. The table shows more than 90,000 clones, with roughly four fifths occurring only once. The sequence was collected from an adult with an advanced solid tumor such as melanoma, head and neck, liver or kidney cancer. The chain employs TRBV20-1 and TRBJ2-7, with D unclear. Sequenced here: CD4+ or CD8+ T cells sorted from blood, sampled in a trial of the OX40 agonist ivuxolimab. The CDR3 region has the DNA TGCAGTGCTGGACCTCTCGACGAGCAGTACTTC. Residues: CSAGPLDEQYF.